This T cell receptor (beta chain) was sequenced for a study of blood T cell repertoires in COVID-19. TCRdb keeps only in-frame clones here, not all; method: immunoSEQ multiplex PCR. The data contain fewer than 250,000 clones, roughly four fifths of them seen just once; the ten biggest clones take up 4%. Per germline, CDR1 LNHDA and CDR2 SQIVND (reference sequence). Losses at the gene ends were 4 bases for V and 1 base for J; bases not matched to a gene: 5. This CDR3 is built from 15 residues. Sequencing was carried out using peripheral blood. The chain employs TRBV19 and TRBJ1-1; 8 nucleotides agree with TRBD1. The sequence came from a man aged 45 to 65 with acute or convalescent COVID-19. The CDR3 DNA follows: TGTGCCAGTAGTAATCAGGGGGCGCGGAACACTGAAGCTTTCTTT. This encodes CASSNQGARNTEAFF.